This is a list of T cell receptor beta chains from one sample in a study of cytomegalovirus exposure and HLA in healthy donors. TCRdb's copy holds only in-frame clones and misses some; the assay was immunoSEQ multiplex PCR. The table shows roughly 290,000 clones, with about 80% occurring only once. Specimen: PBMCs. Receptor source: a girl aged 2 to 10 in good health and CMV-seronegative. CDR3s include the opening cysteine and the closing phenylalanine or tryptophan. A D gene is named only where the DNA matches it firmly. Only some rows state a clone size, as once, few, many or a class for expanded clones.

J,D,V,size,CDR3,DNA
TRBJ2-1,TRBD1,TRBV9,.,CASSVDGQGGDEQFF,TGTGCCAGCAGCGTAGATGGACAGGGCGGCGATGAGCAGTTCTTC
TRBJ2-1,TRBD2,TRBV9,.,CASSVAGGVNEQFF,TGTGCCAGCAGCGTAGCGGGGGGGGTTAATGAGCAGTTCTTC
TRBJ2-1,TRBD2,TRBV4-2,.,CASSQEASGREEFF,TGTGCCAGCAGCCAAGAGGCTAGCGGGAGAGAAGAGTTCTTC
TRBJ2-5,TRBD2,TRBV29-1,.,CSVTFSGSQQETQYF,TGCAGCGTAACCTTTAGCGGGAGCCAACAAGAGACCCAGTACTTC
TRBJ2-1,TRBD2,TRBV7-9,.,CASSYTGLAGYNEQFF,TGTGCCAGCAGCTACACGGGACTAGCGGGTTATAATGAGCAGTTCTTC
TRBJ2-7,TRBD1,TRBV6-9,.,CASSFPGQGDYEQYF,TGTGCCAGCAGTTTTCCGGGACAGGGGGATTACGAGCAGTACTTC
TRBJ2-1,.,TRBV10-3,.,CAITKTGVSSYNEQFF,TGTGCCATCACTAAAACGGGGGTTAGTTCCTACAATGAGCAGTTCTTC
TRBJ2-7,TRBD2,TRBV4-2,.,CASSQTVGGGRSHEQYF,TGTGCCAGCAGCCAGACGGTCGGCGGCGGGAGGTCCCACGAGCAGTACTTC
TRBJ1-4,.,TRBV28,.,CASSFGATNEKLFF,TGTGCCAGCAGTTTTGGAGCAACTAATGAAAAACTGTTTTTT
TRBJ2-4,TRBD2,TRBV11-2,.,CASSLDVLAGGPFKNIQYF,TGTGCCAGCAGCTTAGATGTACTAGCGGGAGGGCCCTTCAAAAACATTCAGTACTTC
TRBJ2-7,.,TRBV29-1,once,CSVEDGLAGSYEQYF,TGCAGCGTTGAAGATGGGCTAGCTGGCTCCTACGAGCAGTACTTC
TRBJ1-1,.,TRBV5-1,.,CASSLVGSTEAFF,TGCGCCAGCAGCTTGGTGGGGAGCACTGAAGCTTTCTTT
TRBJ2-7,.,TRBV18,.,CASSREQGTRYPYEQYF,TGTGCCAGCTCAAGAGAACAGGGTACCCGTTACCCCTACGAGCAGTACTTC
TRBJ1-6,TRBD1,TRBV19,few,CASSGTENSPLHF,TGTGCCAGTAGTGGGACAGAGAATTCACCCCTCCACTTT
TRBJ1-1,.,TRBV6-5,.,CASSPAGLNTEAFF,TGTGCCAGCAGTCCCGCGGGCCTGAACACTGAAGCTTTCTTT
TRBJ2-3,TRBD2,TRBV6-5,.,CASSRGLAGTDTQYF,TGTGCCAGCAGTAGGGGACTAGCGGGAACCGATACGCAGTATTTT
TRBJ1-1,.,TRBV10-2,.,CASGGYTEAFF,TGCGCCAGCGGGGGGTACACTGAAGCTTTCTTT
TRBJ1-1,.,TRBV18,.,CASSPPTLNTEAFF,TGTGCCAGCTCACCACCGACACTTAACACTGAAGCTTTCTTT
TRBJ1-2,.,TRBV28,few,CASTMGVVGASLGYTF,TGTGCCAGCACCATGGGTGTCGTGGGGGCGTCCCTTGGCTACACCTTC
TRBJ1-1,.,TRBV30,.,CAWTGGAEAFF,TGTGCCTGGACGGGCGGGGCTGAAGCTTTCTTT
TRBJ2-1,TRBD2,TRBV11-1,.,CASSFREGLLGGEQFF,TGTGCCAGCAGCTTCCGGGAGGGCCTTCTTGGTGGTGAGCAGTTCTTC
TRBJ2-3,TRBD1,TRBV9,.,CASSVDRDTDTQYF,TGTGCCAGCAGCGTGGACAGGGACACAGATACGCAGTATTTT
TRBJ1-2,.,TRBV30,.,CAWTRGVYGYTF,TGTGCCTGGACCCGGGGGGTCTATGGCTACACCTTC
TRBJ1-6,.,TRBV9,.,CASSVDGREDSPLHF,TGTGCCAGCAGCGTAGATGGCAGGGAGGATTCACCCCTCCACTTT
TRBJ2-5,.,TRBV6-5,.,CASARGETQYF,TGTGCCAGCGCCAGGGGAGAGACCCAGTACTTC
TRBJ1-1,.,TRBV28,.,CASSLGGLEAFF,TGTGCCAGCAGTTTAGGCGGCCTGGAAGCTTTCTTT
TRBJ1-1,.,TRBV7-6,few,CASSLARTEMNTEAFF,TGTGCCAGCAGCTTAGCGCGGACAGAAATGAACACTGAAGCTTTCTTT
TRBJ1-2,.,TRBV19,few,CASSIEGYGYTF,TGTGCCAGTAGTATTGAGGGCTATGGCTACACCTTC
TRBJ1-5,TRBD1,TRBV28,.,CASRYRDRGKQPQHF,TGTGCCTCTAGATACAGGGACAGGGGGAAACAGCCCCAGCATTTT
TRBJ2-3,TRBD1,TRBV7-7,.,CASSLTGGSDTQYF,TGTGCCAGCAGCTTAACAGGGGGGTCAGATACGCAGTATTTT
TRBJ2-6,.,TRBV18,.,CASSPLAYSSGANVLTF,TGTGCCAGCTCACCACTTGCCTATTCCTCTGGGGCCAACGTCCTGACTTTC
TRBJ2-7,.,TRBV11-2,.,CASSLQGRARPHEQYF,TGTGCCAGCAGCTTACAGGGGCGGGCCAGGCCCCACGAGCAGTACTTC
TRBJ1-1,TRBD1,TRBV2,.,CASSASGGLGTEAFF,TGTGCCAGCAGTGCTTCAGGGGGCTTGGGAACTGAAGCTTTCTTT
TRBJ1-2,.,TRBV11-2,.,CASSLQGNYGYTF,TGTGCCAGCAGCCTACAGGGAAATTATGGCTACACCTTC
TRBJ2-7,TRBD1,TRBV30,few,CAWGQGAREQYF,TGTGCCTGGGGACAGGGGGCGCGGGAGCAGTACTTC
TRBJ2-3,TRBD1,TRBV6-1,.,CASSEGQGDTQYF,TGTGCCAGCAGTGAAGGACAGGGAGATACGCAGTATTTT
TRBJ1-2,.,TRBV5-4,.,CASSLQGREGGYTF,TGTGCCAGCAGCCTCCAGGGGAGGGAAGGCGGCTACACCTTC
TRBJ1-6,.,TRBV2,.,CASSEEGGGNSPLHF,TGTGCCAGCAGTGAAGAAGGAGGAGGTAATTCACCCCTCCACTTT
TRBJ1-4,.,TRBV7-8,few,CASRIGTRTNEKLFF,TGTGCCAGCAGGATAGGGACTCGGACGAATGAAAAACTGTTTTTT
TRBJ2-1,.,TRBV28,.,CASSFSGGDNEQFF,TGTGCCAGCAGTTTCTCCGGAGGGGACAATGAGCAGTTCTTC
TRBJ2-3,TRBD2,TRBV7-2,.,CASSPLRTSGGADTQYF,TGTGCCAGCAGCCCCCTACGGACTAGCGGGGGGGCAGATACGCAGTATTTT
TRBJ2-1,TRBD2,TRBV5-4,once,CASSSFSGNTNEQFF,TGTGCCAGCAGCTCATTTAGCGGGAACACTAATGAGCAGTTCTTC
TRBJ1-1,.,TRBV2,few,CASQVEANTEAFF,TGTGCCAGCCAGGTGGAGGCTAACACTGAAGCTTTCTTT
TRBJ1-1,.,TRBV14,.,CASSQDRFVQGGTEAFF,TGTGCCAGCAGCCAAGATCGTTTCGTGCAGGGTGGCACTGAAGCTTTCTTT
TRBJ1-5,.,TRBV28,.,CASRQDPSNQPQHF,TGTGCCAGCAGACAGGACCCTAGCAATCAGCCCCAGCATTTT
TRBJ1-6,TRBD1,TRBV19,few,CASSRPGQGNSPLHF,TGTGCCAGTAGCCGACCGGGACAGGGTAATTCACCCCTCCACTTT
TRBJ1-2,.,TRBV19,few,CASADLGGVYGYTF,TGTGCCAGTGCGGACTTGGGGGGGGTATATGGCTACACCTTC
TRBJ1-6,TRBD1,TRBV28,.,CASSLNSGTGNSPLHF,TGTGCCAGCAGTCTAAACTCCGGGACAGGAAATTCACCCCTCCACTTT
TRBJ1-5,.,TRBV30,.,CAWSAAGLSNQPQHF,TGTGCCTGGAGCGCCGCGGGGTTAAGCAATCAGCCCCAGCATTTT
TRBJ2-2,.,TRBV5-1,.,CASSFLVGDTGELFF,TGCGCCAGCAGCTTCCTTGTAGGGGACACCGGGGAGCTGTTTTTT
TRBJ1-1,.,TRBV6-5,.,CASSYQTANTEAFF,TGTGCCAGCAGTTACCAGACTGCGAACACTGAAGCTTTCTTT
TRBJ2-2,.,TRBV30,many,CAWSEQYTGELFF,TGTGCCTGGAGTGAACAGTACACCGGGGAGCTGTTTTTT
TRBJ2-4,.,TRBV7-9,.,CASTGQKNIQYF,TGTGCCAGCACCGGACAGAAAAACATTCAGTACTTC
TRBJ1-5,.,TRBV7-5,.,CARSVIWTEYNQPQHF,TGTGCCAGAAGCGTTATCTGGACTGAATACAATCAGCCCCAGCATTTT
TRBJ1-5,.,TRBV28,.,CASSLEGTQPQHF,TGTGCCAGCAGTTTGGAGGGGACTCAGCCCCAGCATTTT